The rows below give T cell receptor beta chains drawn from one sample of a study of shared clonotypes between healthy human individuals. Measured with immunoSEQ multiplex PCR; TCRdb has only the in-frame clones, and not every one. The sample has about 1,500,000 clones, around 95% seen once. Sequencing was performed on naive CD4+ T cells sorted from blood. Receptors were obtained from a man aged 25-40 years in good health. Both conserved end residues are part of each CDR3. A D gene is named only where the DNA matches it firmly. Clone size is not always given. Where it is, it says once, few, many or a class for expanded clones.

-	TRBV18	TRBJ2-3	-	TGTGCCAGCTCACTAACGGAGTGGACAGATACGCAGTATTTT	CASSLTEWTDTQYF
-	TRBV6-5	TRBJ2-5	-	TGTGCCAGCAGTTATTCGAGACTAGTTCGACAGACCCAGTACTTC	CASSYSRLVRQTQYF
TRBD2	TRBV7-2	TRBJ2-1	-	TGTGCCAGCAGCTTAGTAGGTAGCGGGAGCTACAATGAGCAGTTCTTC	CASSLVGSGSYNEQFF
-	TRBV7-2	TRBJ1-3	-	TGTGCCAGCAGCTACGGCTCTGGAAACACCATATATTTT	CASSYGSGNTIYF
-	TRBV9	TRBJ2-3	-	TGTGCCAGCAGCGTAGGATCAGGGGCCTGGACAGATACGCAGTATTTT	CASSVGSGAWTDTQYF
-	TRBV21-1	TRBJ2-2	-	TGTGCCAGCAGCAGGGGGCCAGGGGGCGGCCAGATCGCGAACACCGGGGAGCTGTTTTTT	CASSRGPGGGQIANTGELFF
-	TRBV23-1	TRBJ2-2	-	TGCGCCAGCAGTCATAGGTATAGGGCTGCGAACACCGGGGAGCTGTTTTTT	CASSHRYRAANTGELFF
TRBD1	TRBV25-1	TRBJ1-1	-	TGTGCCAGCAGTGAAATGGACAGGGCGGAAGCTTTCTTT	CASSEMDRAEAFF
-	TRBV10-3	TRBJ2-7	-	TGTGCCATCAGTGCCCGCTGGGGGCCGACCTACGAGCAGTACTTC	CAISARWGPTYEQYF
-	TRBV27	TRBJ1-2	-	TGTGCCAGCAGTTTAGGTACAGGGAACTCCTATGGCTACACCTTC	CASSLGTGNSYGYTF
TRBD1	TRBV28	TRBJ1-2	once	TGTGCCAGCAGTACAGGGGGCTCCAACTATGGCTACACCTTC	CASSTGGSNYGYTF
-	TRBV29-1	TRBJ1-2	-	TGCAGCGTTGAAGCGACAGGTCATGGCTACACCTTC	CSVEATGHGYTF
-	TRBV30	TRBJ1-1	-	TGTGCCTGGATTCCCGGGGCCGGGACTGAAGCTTTCTTT	CAWIPGAGTEAFF
-	TRBV28	TRBJ2-7	-	TGTGCCAGCAGTTTAGGGGGAACCTACGAGCAGTACTTC	CASSLGGTYEQYF
-	TRBV7-7	TRBJ2-7	-	TGTGCTAGCACCCTCATCATGGGCCCCTCCTACGAGCAGTACTTC	CASTLIMGPSYEQYF
-	TRBV19	TRBJ2-3	-	TGTGCCAGTGCACAGGTTCCAGATACGCAGTATTTT	CASAQVPDTQYF
-	TRBV7-8	TRBJ2-5	-	TGTGCCAGCAGCTTAGCGGCGAGGGGGGAGACCCAGTACTTC	CASSLAARGETQYF
TRBD1	TRBV29-1	TRBJ2-3	-	TGCAGCGTTGATAGGGGACAGGGGGGGTCAGATACGCAGTATTTT	CSVDRGQGGSDTQYF
-	TRBV29-1	TRBJ1-2	-	TGCAGCGTTGAAAGGGGCAGGGGCTACACCTTC	CSVERGRGYTF
-	TRBV15	TRBJ2-3	-	TGTGCCACCAGCAGAGCTAGGACTACCACAGATACGCAGTATTTT	CATSRARTTTDTQYF
-	TRBV6-4	TRBJ2-7	-	TGTGCCAGCAGCCCCGGGGGCTACACCTACGAGCAGTACTTC	CASSPGGYTYEQYF
-	TRBV18	TRBJ1-2	-	TGTGCCAGCTCACCACCAACAGCTACTAACTATGGCTACACCTTC	CASSPPTATNYGYTF
-	TRBV27	TRBJ1-4	-	TGTGCCAGCAGAGCCGATGGGTGGGAGGCAACTAATGAAAAACTGTTTTTT	CASRADGWEATNEKLFF
-	TRBV7-6	TRBJ2-1	-	TGTGCCAGCAGCTTAGCGCTCCGGACAGAGAATGAGCAGTTCTTC	CASSLALRTENEQFF
TRBD2	TRBV11-2	TRBJ2-5	-	TGTGCCAGCAGCCTCCGGGACTACCAAAAAGAGACCCAGTACTTC	CASSLRDYQKETQYF
-	TRBV11-1	TRBJ1-1	-	TGTGCCAGCAGCTCGGGGGCGGAGAACACTGAAGCTTTCTTT	CASSSGAENTEAFF
-	TRBV21-1	TRBJ2-6	once	TGTGCCAGCAGCTCTCAAGGGCGCTCTGGGGCCAACGTCCTGACTTTC	CASSSQGRSGANVLTF
-	TRBV21-1	TRBJ2-7	-	TGTGCCAGCAGCAAAGAAAAGGGGGCTGAAGAAACCTACGAGCAGTACTTC	CASSKEKGAEETYEQYF
TRBD1	TRBV18	TRBJ2-7	-	TGTGCCAGCAATCCCGGGACAGGGGACTACGAGCAGTACTTC	CASNPGTGDYEQYF
-	TRBV4-1	TRBJ2-7	-	TGCGCCAGCAGCCAAGGAGACCGCGCGGGGGCTGCCTACGAGCAGTACTTC	CASSQGDRAGAAYEQYF
-	TRBV9	TRBJ2-7	-	TGTGCCAGCTCGGGCGGGCCCCTACACTCCTACGAGCAGTACTTC	CASSGGPLHSYEQYF
TRBD2	TRBV2	TRBJ2-1	-	TGTGCCAGCAGTGAAGTACATCTAGCGGGACTGGGTGAGCAGTTCTTC	CASSEVHLAGLGEQFF
-	TRBV9	TRBJ1-2	-	TGTGCCAGCAGCGACCCCAGAGGGTATGGCTACACCTTC	CASSDPRGYGYTF
-	TRBV4-1	TRBJ2-6	-	TGCGCCAGCAGCCCCTTTGGCATAGAACGGATCTCTGGGGCCAACGTCCTGACTTTC	CASSPFGIERISGANVLTF
TRBD2	TRBV9	TRBJ2-3	-	TGTGCCAGCAGCGTAGACGGGAGACTAGCGGGAGAATCGGATACGCAGTATTTT	CASSVDGRLAGESDTQYF
TRBD2	TRBV28	TRBJ2-7	once	TGTGCCAGCAGCGGGACTAGCGGGCCCTACGAGCAGTACTTC	CASSGTSGPYEQYF
TRBD2	TRBV5-6	TRBJ2-7	-	TGTGCCAGCAGCCAGGGACTAGCGGGGGTTTACGAGCAGTACTTC	CASSQGLAGVYEQYF
TRBD1	TRBV5-1	TRBJ2-5	-	TGCGCCAGCAGCCAGGGGGTGGGTGGGCTCCAAGAGACCCAGTACTTC	CASSQGVGGLQETQYF
-	TRBV5-4	TRBJ1-1	once	TGTGCCAGCAGCTTGAGACTCTACACTGAAGCTTTCTTT	CASSLRLYTEAFF
-	TRBV28	TRBJ1-4	-	TGTGCCAGCACCAATCGGAGGAGAGGGGGGAAACTGTTTTTT	CASTNRRRGGKLFF
TRBD2	TRBV5-4	TRBJ2-3	-	TGTGCCAGCAGCTTTACACTAGCGGGACCGTCGAGCACAGATACGCAGTATTTT	CASSFTLAGPSSTDTQYF
-	TRBV6-5	TRBJ2-3	once	TGTGCCAGCAGTTACCCCGGGGCAGATACGCAGTATTTT	CASSYPGADTQYF
TRBD1	TRBV5-3	TRBJ1-3	-	TGTGCCAGAAGCCCGCCATTTGCAGGGGGGGGAAACACCATATATTTT	CARSPPFAGGGNTIYF
TRBD1	TRBV6-5	TRBJ1-5	-	TGTGCCAGCAGTGGGACAGGTCTCAATCAGCCCCAGCATTTT	CASSGTGLNQPQHF
TRBD1	TRBV27	TRBJ2-6	-	TGTGCCAGCAGCTACCGGGACAGGGTGACTGGGGCCAACGTCCTGACTTTC	CASSYRDRVTGANVLTF
-	TRBV6-4	TRBJ2-2	-	TGTGCCAGCCGTCGTGAGTACACCGGGGAGCTGTTTTTT	CASRREYTGELFF
TRBD1	TRBV4-3	TRBJ2-7	-	TGCGCCAGCAGCCAAGTAGGGACAGGGTCCTCCTACGAGCAGTACTTC	CASSQVGTGSSYEQYF